This T cell receptor beta chain was captured in a study of blood T cell repertoires in COVID-19. Study summary: The samples span acute and convalescent COVID-19 from the United States, Italy and Spain. PBMCs, B-cell-depleted T cells, or T cells were the source of the cDNA or gDNA that made up the material.

V shed 1 base and J 0 bases; nucleotides not matched to a gene: 9. The CDR3 loop spans 18 amino acids. The germline gives CDR1 SGHNT, CDR2 YENEEA. Original methodology: Estimated nucleated cell counts came from reference gene primer amplification. Profiled with immunoSEQ multiplex PCR; TCRdb holds only in-frame clones, not every one. That table gives V, J and clone size, and the DNA gave D and trimming. This table has around 230,000 clones, approximately 83% appearing once. The sample comprised peripheral blood. The chain carries TRBV11-3 and TRBJ1-3; 7 bases are shared with TRBD1. This TCR was recovered from a woman between 35 and 50 years old with active or convalescent COVID-19. CDR3 in DNA: TGTGCCAGCAGCTTAGTAGCCGACAGGGCCTTCTCTGGAAACACCATATATTTT. It codes for CASSLVADRAFSGNTIYF.